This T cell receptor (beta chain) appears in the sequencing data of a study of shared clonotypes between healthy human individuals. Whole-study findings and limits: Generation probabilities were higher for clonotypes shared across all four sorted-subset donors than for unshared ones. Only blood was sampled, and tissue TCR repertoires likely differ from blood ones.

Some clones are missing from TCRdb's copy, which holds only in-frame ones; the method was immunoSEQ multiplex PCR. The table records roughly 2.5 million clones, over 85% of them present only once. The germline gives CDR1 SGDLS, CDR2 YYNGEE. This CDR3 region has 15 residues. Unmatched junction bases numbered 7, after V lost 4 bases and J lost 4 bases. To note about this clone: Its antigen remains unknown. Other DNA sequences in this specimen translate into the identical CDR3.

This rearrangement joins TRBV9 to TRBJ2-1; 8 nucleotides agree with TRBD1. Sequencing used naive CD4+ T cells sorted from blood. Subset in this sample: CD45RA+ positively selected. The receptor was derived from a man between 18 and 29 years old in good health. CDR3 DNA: TGTGCCAGCAGCCCCGACAGGGGAGGTTACAATGAGCAGTTCTTC. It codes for CASSPDRGGYNEQFF.